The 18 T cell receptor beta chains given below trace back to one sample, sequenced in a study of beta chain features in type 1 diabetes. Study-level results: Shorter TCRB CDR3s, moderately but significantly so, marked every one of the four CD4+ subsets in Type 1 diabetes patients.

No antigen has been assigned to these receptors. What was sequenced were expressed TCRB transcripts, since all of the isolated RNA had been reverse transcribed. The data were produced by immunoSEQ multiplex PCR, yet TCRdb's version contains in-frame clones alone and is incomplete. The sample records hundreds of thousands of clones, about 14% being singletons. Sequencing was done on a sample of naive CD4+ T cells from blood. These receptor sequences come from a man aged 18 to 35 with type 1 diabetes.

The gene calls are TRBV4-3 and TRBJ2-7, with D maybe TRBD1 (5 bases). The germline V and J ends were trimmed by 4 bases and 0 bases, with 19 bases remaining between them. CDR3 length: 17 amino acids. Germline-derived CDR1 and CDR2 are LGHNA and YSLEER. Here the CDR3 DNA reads TGCGCCAGCAGCCGGACGTTTGACAGTTCAAGCTCCTACGAGCAGTACTTC. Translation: CASSRTFDSSSSYEQYF.

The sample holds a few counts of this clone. The CDR3 sequence is CADRGPPNNEQFF. CDR3 coding DNA: TGTGCCGACCGGGGGCCCCCCAACAATGAGCAGTTCTTC. The rearrangement links TRBV2 to TRBJ2-1; tentatively, D is TRBD1 or TRBD2 (6 bases each). Trimming took 11 bases from V and 5 from J, leaving 16 bases between them. From germline, CDR1 is SNHLY and CDR2 FYNNEI. The CDR3 consists of 13 residues. Based on the CDR3 plus reference TRBV2 and TRBJ2-1, the full variable domain is EPEVTQTPSHQVTQMGQEVILRCVPISNHLYFYWYRQILGQKVEFLVSFYNNEISEKSEIFDDQFSVERPDGSNFTLKIRSTKLEDSAMYFCADRGPPNNEQFFGPGTRLTVL.

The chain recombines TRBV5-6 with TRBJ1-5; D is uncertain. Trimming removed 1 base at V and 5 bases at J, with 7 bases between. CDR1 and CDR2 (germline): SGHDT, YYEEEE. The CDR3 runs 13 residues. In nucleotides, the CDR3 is TGTGCCAGCAGCTTGTATGTGGATCAGCCCCAGCATTTT. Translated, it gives CASSLYVDQPQHF. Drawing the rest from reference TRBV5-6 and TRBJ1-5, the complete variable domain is DAGVTQSPTHLIKTRGQQVTLRCSPKSGHDTVSWYQQALGQGPQFIFQYYEEEERQRGNFPDRFSGHQFPNYSSELNVNALLLGDSALYLCASSLYVDQPQHFGDGTRLSIL.

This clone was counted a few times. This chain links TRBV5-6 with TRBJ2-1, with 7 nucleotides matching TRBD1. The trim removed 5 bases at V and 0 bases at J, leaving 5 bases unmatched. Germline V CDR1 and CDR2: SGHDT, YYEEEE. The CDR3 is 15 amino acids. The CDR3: CASSPGQVSYNEQFF. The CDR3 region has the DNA TGTGCCAGCAGTCCCGGACAGGTCTCCTACAATGAGCAGTTCTTC.

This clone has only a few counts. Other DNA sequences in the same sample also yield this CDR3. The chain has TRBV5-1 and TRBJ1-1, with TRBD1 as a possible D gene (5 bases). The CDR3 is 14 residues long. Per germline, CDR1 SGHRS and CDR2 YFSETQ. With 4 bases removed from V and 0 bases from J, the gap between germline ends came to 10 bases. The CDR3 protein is CASSSGQVNTEAFF. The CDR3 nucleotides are TGCGCCAGCAGCAGCGGACAAGTGAACACTGAAGCTTTCTTT. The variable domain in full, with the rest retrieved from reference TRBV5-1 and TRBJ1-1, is KAGVTQTPRYLIKTRGQQVTLSCSPISGHRSVSWYQQTPGQGLQFLFEYFSETQRNKGNFPGRFSGRQFSNSRSEMNVSTLELGDSALYLCASSSGQVNTEAFFGQGTRLTVV.

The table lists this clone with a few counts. CDR3 sequence reads: CAAGTWSYNEQFF. DNA of the CDR3: TGTGCGGCCGGGACTTGGTCCTACAATGAGCAGTTCTTC. The J gene is TRBJ2-1, the V gene TRBV30, with D tentatively TRBD2 (6 bases). Germline V CDR1 and CDR2: GTSNPN, SVGIG (reference sequence). This CDR3 has 13 residues. The variable domain in full, completed from reference TRBV30 and TRBJ2-1, reads SQTIHQWPATLVQPVGSPLSLECTVEGTSNPNLYWYRQAAGRGLQLLFYSVGIGQISSEVPQNLSASRPQDRQFILSSKKLLLSDSGFYLCAAGTWSYNEQFFGPGTRLTVL.

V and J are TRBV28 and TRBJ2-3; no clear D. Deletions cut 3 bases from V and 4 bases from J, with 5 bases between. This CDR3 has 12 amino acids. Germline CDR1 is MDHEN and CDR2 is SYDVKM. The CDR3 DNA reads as TGTGCCAGCAGTTTCGTCCCAGATACGCAGTATTTT. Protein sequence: CASSFVPDTQYF.

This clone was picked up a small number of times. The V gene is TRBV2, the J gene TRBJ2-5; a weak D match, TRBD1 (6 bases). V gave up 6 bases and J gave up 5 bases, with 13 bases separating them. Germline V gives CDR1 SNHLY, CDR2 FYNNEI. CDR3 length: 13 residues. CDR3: CASRRDMGETQYF. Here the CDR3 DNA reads TGTGCCAGCAGAAGGGACATGGGGGAGACCCAGTACTTC.

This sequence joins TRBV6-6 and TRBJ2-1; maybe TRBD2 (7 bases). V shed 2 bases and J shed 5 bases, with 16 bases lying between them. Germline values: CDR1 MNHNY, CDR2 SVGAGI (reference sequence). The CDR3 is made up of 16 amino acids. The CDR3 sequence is CASSYPRGGGHNEQFF. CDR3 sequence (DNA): TGTGCCAGCAGTTACCCCAGAGGGGGGGGGCACAATGAGCAGTTCTTC.

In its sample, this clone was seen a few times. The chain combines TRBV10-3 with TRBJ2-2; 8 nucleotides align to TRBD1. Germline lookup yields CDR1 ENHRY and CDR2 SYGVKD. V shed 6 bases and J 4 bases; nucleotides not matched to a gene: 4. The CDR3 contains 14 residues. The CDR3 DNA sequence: TGTGCCATCAGGCAGGGGGCAGGCACCGGGGAGCTGTTTTTT. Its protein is CAIRQGAGTGELFF.

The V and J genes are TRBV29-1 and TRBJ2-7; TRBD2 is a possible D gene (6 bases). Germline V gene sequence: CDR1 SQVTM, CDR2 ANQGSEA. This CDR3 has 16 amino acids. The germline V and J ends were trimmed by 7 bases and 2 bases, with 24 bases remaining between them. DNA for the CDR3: TGCAGCGCCCTTGGCGGGTTAGGCGGGGCCGCCTACGAGCAGTACTTC. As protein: CSALGGLGGAAYEQYF.

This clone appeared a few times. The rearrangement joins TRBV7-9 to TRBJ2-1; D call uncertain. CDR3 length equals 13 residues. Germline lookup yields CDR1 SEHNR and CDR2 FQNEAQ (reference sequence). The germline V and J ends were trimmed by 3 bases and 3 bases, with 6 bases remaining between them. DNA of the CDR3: TGTGCCAGCAGCTTCGGAGTCTACAATGAGCAGTTCTTC. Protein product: CASSFGVYNEQFF.

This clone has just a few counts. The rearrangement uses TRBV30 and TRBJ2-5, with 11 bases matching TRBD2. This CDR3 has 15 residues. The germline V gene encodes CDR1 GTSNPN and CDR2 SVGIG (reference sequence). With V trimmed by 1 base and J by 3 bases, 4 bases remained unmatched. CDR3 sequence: CAWSALGLAEETQYF. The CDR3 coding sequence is TGTGCCTGGAGTGCTTTGGGACTAGCGGAAGAGACCCAGTACTTC.

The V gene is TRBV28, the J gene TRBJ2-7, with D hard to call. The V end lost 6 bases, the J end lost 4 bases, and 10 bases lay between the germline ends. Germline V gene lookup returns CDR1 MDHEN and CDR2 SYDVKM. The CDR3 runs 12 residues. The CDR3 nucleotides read TGTGCCAGCAGCCAACTCGGGTACGAGCAGTACTTC. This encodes CASSQLGYEQYF.

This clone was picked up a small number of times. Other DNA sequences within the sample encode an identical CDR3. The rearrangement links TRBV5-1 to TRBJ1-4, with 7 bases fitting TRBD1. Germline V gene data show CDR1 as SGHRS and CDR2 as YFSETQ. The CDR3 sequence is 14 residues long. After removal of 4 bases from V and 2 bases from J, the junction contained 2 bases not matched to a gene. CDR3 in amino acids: CASSLQGTNEKLFF. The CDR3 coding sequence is TGCGCCAGCAGCCTACAGGGGACTAATGAAAAACTGTTTTTT. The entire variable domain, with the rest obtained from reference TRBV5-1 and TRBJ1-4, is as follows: KAGVTQTPRYLIKTRGQQVTLSCSPISGHRSVSWYQQTPGQGLQFLFEYFSETQRNKGNFPGRFSGRQFSNSRSEMNVSTLELGDSALYLCASSLQGTNEKLFFGSGTQLSVL.

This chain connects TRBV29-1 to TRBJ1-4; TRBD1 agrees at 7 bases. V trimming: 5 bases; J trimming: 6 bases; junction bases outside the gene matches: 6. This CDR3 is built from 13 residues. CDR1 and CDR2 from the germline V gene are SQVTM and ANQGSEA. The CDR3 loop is CSVLGTDDEKLFF. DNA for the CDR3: TGCAGCGTTCTCGGGACAGATGATGAAAAACTGTTTTTT.

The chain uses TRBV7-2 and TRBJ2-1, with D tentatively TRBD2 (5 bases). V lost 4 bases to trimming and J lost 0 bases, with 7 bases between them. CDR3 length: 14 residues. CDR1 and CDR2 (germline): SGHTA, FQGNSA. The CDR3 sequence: CASSYLASYNEQFF. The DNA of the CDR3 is TGTGCCAGCAGCTACCTAGCCTCCTACAATGAGCAGTTCTTC.

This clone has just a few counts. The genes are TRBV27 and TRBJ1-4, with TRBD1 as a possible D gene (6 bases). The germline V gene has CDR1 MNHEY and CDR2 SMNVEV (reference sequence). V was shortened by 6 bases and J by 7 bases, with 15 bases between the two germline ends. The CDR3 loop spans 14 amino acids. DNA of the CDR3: TGTGCCAGCAGACCAACAGGGTCTGGTGAAAAACTGTTTTTT. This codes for CASRPTGSGEKLFF.